This entry is about one T cell receptor beta chain. This table comes from immunoSEQ multiplex PCR, and its TCRdb copy is limited to in-frame clones, with some not included. The data contain around 53,000 clones, almost 90% of them singletons. Germline assignment: CDR1 LNHDA and CDR2 SQIVND (reference sequence). The CDR3 extends over 12 amino acids. Trimming shortened V by 6 bases and J by 5 bases, and 10 bases separated the two germline ends. This entry comes from a study of OX40 agonist ivuxolimab in advanced cancers. About the study: Ivuxolimab, an antibody that agonizes OX40 (CD134), was administered to the patients.

Blood sampling took place at baseline, cycle 4 day 1, and cycle 7 day 1. Sequencing used CD4+ or CD8+ T cells sorted from blood, obtained in a trial of the OX40 agonist ivuxolimab. This chain links TRBV19 with TRBJ1-1; D is unclear. The TCR comes from an adult with an advanced solid tumor such as melanoma, head and neck, liver or kidney cancer. The CDR3 spells CASSRRRTEAFF. The CDR3 nucleotides read TGTGCCAGTAGCCGCCGACGAACTGAAGCTTTCTTT.